This T cell receptor beta chain is drawn from a study of T cell repertoires in cytomegalovirus infection (dated by TCRdb to about 2019). The study in broad terms: Peptide stimulations targeted recently identified HLA-C-restricted CMV epitopes, whose presentation resists viral immunomodulation, together with well-studied HLA-B-restricted epitopes. Donor HLA type was relevant to the analysis, because carriage of CMV infection together with the matching HLA type was indicated by public TCR beta signatures.

Sequencing was carried out with an Illumina HiSeq 1500. TCRdb reworked the public reads: Q25 trimming with fastp, MiXCR clone assembly, productive beta chains retained. Every distinct CDR3 protein forms one entry, paired with its most common genes and DNA. Within this sample are hundreds of thousands of distinct CDR3 sequences, with 29% of them counted one time only. Jointly, the top ten make up 20% of the sample. V is pared back by 6 bases and J by 7 bases, with 7 bases lying between the germline termini. As encoded in the germline V gene, CDR1 is SQVTM while CDR2 is ANQGSEA. From cysteine to phenylalanine, the CDR3 is 10 amino acids long. Of the read, only the CDR3 DNA is kept; its 30 bases are in frame from base 1. General study outcomes and caveats: In both this cohort and an independent cohort of over 350 donors, the cumulative frequency of public TCR beta family members distinguished carriers of CMV infection plus the relevant HLA type. The ex vivo response was dominated by HLA-C-restricted CMV-specific TCR beta clonotypes, and the single most frequent clonotype in two of eight donors was supplied by these HLA-C-restricted clonotypes.

A note on this clonotype: The specificity of this receptor is unknown. Base qualities were left out, and no much larger clone turns up one base away.

Read against the paper, the sample's treatment or condition label means: in vitro stimulation with specific CMV peptide epitopes to enrich CMV-specific T cells. Source: cultured PBMCs, taken from culture after CMV antigen stimulation. The receptor chain draws on TRBV29-1 and TRBJ2-1; a tentative D call is TRBD2 (5 bases match). This TCR was sampled from a human donor in good health (CMV status not recorded). Some clones in this sample may be carry-over from other donors' samples. The nucleotides are TGCAGCGTCCAGCGGAATGAGCAGTTCTTC. Its translation reads: CSVQRNEQFF.